This T cell receptor beta chain came from a study of blood T cell repertoires in COVID-19. For the study at large: Acute-phase and convalescent COVID-19 samples originated in the United States, Italy and Spain.

TCRdb's table, derived via immunoSEQ multiplex PCR, lists solely in-frame clones and lacks some. In the table there are 50,000 to 75,000 clones, around four fifths of which are singletons. This CDR3 contains 14 residues. Germline loops: CDR1 SGHRS, CDR2 YFSETQ. V was shortened by 4 bases and J by 4 bases, with 14 bases between the two germline ends. The chain links TRBV5-1 to TRBJ1-1; D remains ambiguous. Sequenced input: peripheral blood. This receptor was obtained from a woman between 45 and 65 years old with active or convalescent COVID-19. CDR3 amino acids: CASSLLDYGTEAFF. The CDR3 DNA sequence: TGCGCCAGCAGCCTACTCGACTATGGCACTGAAGCTTTCTTT.